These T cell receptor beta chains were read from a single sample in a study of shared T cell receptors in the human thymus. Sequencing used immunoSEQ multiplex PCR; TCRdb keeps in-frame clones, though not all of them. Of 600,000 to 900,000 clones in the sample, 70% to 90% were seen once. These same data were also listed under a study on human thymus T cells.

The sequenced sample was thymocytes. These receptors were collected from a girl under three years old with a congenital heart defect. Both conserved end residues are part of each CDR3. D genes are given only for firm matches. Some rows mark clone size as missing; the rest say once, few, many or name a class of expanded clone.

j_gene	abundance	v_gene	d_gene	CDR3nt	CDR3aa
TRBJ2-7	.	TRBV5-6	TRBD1	TGTGCCAGCAGCTTATACCGGGACAGGGTTAGGGGGAGCTCCTACGAGCAGTACTTC	CASSLYRDRVRGSSYEQYF
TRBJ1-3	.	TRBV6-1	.	TGTGCCAGCAGTGAGACAGTTGGAAACACCATATATTTT	CASSETVGNTIYF
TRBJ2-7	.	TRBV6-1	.	TGTGCCAGCAGTGATGCTGCAGGGCTCACAGGGATCCACGAGCAGTACTTC	CASSDAAGLTGIHEQYF
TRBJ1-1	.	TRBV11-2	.	TGTGCCAGCAGCTTAGATCTAATGGGGGCTTCTTGGGGTGAAGCTTTCTTT	CASSLDLMGASWGEAFF
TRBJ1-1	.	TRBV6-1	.	TGTGCCAGCAGTGGGGGGGGGCATAGGAACACTGAAGCTTTCTTT	CASSGGGHRNTEAFF
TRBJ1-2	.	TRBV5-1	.	TGCGCCAGCAGCCCCCGGGGGGCTAACTATGGCTACACCTTC	CASSPRGANYGYTF
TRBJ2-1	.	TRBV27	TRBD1	TGTGCCAGCAGTTCCCCGGACAGGGGAGAGCAGTTCTTC	CASSSPDRGEQFF
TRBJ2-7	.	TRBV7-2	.	TGTGCCAGCAGCTTCTGGGACAGCGGGGAGCAGTACTTC	CASSFWDSGEQYF
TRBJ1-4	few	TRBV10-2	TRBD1	TGCGCCAGCACGTGGGGACAGCCTAATGAAAAACTGTTTTTT	CASTWGQPNEKLFF
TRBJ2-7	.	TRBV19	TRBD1	TGTGCCAGTAGTATCGGGACAGGGAGCTACGAGCAGTACTTC	CASSIGTGSYEQYF
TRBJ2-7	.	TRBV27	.	TGTGCCAGCAGTTGGGGCCCAGAAGTACCCTACGAGCAGTACTTC	CASSWGPEVPYEQYF
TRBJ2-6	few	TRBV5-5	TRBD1	TGTGCCAGCATACCGGGGGCGGGACAGGGGAGAGCTGGGGCCAACGTCCTGACTTTC	CASIPGAGQGRAGANVLTF
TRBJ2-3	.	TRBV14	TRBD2	TGTGCCAGCAGCCAAGATTACGCGGGGGTGGGGACAGATACGCAGTATTTT	CASSQDYAGVGTDTQYF
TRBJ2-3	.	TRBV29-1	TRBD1	TGCAGCGTTGAACGGGCCCGGGACCCGACCGGGGACAGGGGGTCCCCAAACACAGATACGCAGTATTTT	CSVERARDPTGDRGSPNTDTQYF
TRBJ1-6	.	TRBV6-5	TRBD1	TGTGCCACACAGACAGGGGTAGGTTCACCCCTCCACTTT	CATQTGVGSPLHF
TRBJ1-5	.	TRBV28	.	TGTGCCAGCAGTTTTGTGACAGCCTTAAATCAGCCCCAGCATTTT	CASSFVTALNQPQHF
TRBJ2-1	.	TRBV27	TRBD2	TGTGCCAGCTATATCACACTAGCGGGGGGGCCATTTGAGCAGTTCTTC	CASYITLAGGPFEQFF
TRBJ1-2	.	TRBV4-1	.	TGCGCCAGCAGCCATAGACCCCCGACAGACGCCGTAAACTATGGCTACACCTTC	CASSHRPPTDAVNYGYTF
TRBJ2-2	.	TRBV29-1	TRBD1	TGCAGCGTCGGGACAGTAGCGCATGTGAACACCGGGGAGCTGTTTTTT	CSVGTVAHVNTGELFF
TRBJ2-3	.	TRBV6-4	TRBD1	TGTGCCAGTCGGGACAGAAACACAGATACGCAGTATTTT	CASRDRNTDTQYF
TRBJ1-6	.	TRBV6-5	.	TGTGCCAGCAGCGCTGCGGGGGCGAATTCACCCCTCCACTTT	CASSAAGANSPLHF
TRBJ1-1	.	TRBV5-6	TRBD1	TGTGCCAGCAGCTCCGTTGACAGGGAAAAAGCTTTCTTT	CASSSVDREKAFF
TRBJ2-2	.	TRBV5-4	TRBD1	TGTGCCAGCAGCAAGGGTTGGACAGGGTGGAACACCGGGGAGCTGTTTTTT	CASSKGWTGWNTGELFF
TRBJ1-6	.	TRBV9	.	TGTGCCAGCAGCGTAGGTGGCAGGGCGAATTCACCCCTCCACTTT	CASSVGGRANSPLHF
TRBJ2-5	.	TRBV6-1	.	TGTGCCAGCCCCCAGGGGGGAGAGACCCAGTACTTC	CASPQGGETQYF
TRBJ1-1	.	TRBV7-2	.	TGTGCCAGCAGCTTCACCGGCGTCGGAGTGGCTGAAGCTTTCTTT	CASSFTGVGVAEAFF
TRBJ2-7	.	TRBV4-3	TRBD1	TGCGCCAGCAGCCATACGGGACAGGGGATGGACGAGCAGTACTTC	CASSHTGQGMDEQYF
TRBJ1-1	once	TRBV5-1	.	TGCGCCAGCAACAGCCTCATGAACACTGAAGCTTTCTTT	CASNSLMNTEAFF
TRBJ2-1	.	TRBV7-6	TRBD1	TGTGCCAGCAGCTCTCCAGGGGGCTGGGGTTACAATGAGCAGTTCTTC	CASSSPGGWGYNEQFF
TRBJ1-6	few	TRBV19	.	TGTGCCAGTAGGGCAGGGTACGGCGGAAAAAAACCCCTCTCACCCCTCCACTTT	CASRAGYGGKKPLSPLHF
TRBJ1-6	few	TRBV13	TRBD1	TGTGCCAGCAGCTTAGCGGGACAGCCAAATTCACCCCTCCACTTT	CASSLAGQPNSPLHF
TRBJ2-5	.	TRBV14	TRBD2	TGTGCCAGCAGTCCGGGACTAGCGGGGGGCGGAGAGACCCAGTACTTC	CASSPGLAGGGETQYF
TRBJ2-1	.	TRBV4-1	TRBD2	TGCGCCAGCAGCCAAGATACTTTCGCGGGGGGGCTTACGAATGAGCAGTTCTTC	CASSQDTFAGGLTNEQFF
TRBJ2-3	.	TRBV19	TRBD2	TGTGCCAGTAGTACGGGGGGGCTTTTAACAGATACGCAGTATTTT	CASSTGGLLTDTQYF
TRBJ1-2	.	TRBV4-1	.	TGCGCCAGCAGCCAAGTAGGAGGGGACTCACTATATGGCTACACCTTC	CASSQVGGDSLYGYTF